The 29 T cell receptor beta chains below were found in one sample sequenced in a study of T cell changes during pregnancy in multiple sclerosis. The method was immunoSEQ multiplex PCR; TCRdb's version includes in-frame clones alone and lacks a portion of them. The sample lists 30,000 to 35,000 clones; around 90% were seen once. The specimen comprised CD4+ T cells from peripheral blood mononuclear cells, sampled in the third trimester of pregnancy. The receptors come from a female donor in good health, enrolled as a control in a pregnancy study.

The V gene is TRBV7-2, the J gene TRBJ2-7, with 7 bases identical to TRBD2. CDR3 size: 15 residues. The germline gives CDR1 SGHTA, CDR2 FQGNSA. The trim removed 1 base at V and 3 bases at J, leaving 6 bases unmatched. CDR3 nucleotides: TGTGCCAGCAGCTTAGAACAGGCGGGGGTCTACGAGCAGTACTTC. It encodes CASSLEQAGVYEQYF.

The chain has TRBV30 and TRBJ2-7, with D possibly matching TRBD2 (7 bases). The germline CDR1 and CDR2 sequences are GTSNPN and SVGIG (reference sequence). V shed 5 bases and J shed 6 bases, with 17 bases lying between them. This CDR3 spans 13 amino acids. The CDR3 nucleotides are TGTGCCTGGCTAATCCCGGGGGGCGCCGAGCAGTACTTC. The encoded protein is CAWLIPGGAEQYF.

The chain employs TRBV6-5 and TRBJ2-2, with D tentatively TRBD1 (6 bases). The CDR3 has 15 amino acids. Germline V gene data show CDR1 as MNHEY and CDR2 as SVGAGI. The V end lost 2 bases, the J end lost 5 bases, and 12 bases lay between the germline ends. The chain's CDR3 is CASSYGGVGTGELFF. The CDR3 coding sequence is TGTGCCAGCAGTTACGGGGGCGTGGGGACCGGGGAGCTGTTTTTT.

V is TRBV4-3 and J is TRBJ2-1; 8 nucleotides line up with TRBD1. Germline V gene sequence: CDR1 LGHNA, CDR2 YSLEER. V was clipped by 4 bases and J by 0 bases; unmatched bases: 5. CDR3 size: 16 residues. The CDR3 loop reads CASSPHGTGSYNEQFF. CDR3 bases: TGCGCCAGCAGCCCTCATGGGACAGGCTCCTACAATGAGCAGTTCTTC.

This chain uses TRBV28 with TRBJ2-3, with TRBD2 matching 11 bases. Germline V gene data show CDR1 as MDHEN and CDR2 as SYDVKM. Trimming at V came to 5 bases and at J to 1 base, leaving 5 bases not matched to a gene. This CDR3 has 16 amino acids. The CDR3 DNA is TGTGCCAGCAGTCCGACTAGCGGGGTTGGCACAGATACGCAGTATTTT. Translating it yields CASSPTSGVGTDTQYF.

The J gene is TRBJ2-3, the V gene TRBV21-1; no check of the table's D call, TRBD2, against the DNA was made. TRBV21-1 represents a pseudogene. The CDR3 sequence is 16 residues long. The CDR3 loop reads CASSKGTPCSTDTQYF. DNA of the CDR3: TGTGCCAGCAGCAAAGGGACTCCTTGTAGCACAGATACGCAGTATTTT.

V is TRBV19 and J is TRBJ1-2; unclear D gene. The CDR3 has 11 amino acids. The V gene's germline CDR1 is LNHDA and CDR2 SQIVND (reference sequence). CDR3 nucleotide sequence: TGTTCTTCGCAGAGCGACTATGGCTACACCTTC. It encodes CSSQSDYGYTF.

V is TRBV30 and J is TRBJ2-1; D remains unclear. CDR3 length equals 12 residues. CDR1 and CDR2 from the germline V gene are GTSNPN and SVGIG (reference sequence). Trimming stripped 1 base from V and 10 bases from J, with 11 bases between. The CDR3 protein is CAWSGLVGEQFF. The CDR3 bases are TGTGCCTGGAGTGGCCTAGTAGGCGAGCAGTTCTTC.

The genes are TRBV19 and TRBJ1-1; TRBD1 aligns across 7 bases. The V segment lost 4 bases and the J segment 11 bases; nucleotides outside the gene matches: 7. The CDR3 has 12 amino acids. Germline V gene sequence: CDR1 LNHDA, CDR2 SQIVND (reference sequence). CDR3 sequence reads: CASSTGQALAFF. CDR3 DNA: TGTGCCAGTAGTACCGGACAGGCACTGGCTTTCTTT.

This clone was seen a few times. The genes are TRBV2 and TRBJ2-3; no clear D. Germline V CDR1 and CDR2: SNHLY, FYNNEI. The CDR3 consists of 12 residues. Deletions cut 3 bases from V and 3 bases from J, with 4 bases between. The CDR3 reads CASSDETDTQYF. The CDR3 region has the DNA TGTGCCAGCAGTGACGAGACAGATACGCAGTATTTT. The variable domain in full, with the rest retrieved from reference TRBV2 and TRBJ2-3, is EPEVTQTPSHQVTQMGQEVILRCVPISNHLYFYWYRQILGQKVEFLVSFYNNEISEKSEIFDDQFSVERPDGSNFTLKIRSTKLEDSAMYFCASSDETDTQYFGPGTRLTVL.

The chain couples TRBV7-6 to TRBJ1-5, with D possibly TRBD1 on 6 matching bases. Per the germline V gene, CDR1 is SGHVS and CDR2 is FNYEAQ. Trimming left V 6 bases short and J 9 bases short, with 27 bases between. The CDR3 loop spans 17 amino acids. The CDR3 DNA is TGTGCCAGCAGTTCCGGGGGGGCAGGGCCCCCAGATCGGCCCCAGCATTTT. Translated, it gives CASSSGGAGPPDRPQHF.

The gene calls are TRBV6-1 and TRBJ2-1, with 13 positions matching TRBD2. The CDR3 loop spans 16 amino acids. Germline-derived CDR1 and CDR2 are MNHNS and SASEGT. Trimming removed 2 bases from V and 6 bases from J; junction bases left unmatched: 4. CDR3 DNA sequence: TGTGCCAGCAGTGAATTTAGGACTAGCGGGAGCAATGAGCAGTTCTTC. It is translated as CASSEFRTSGSNEQFF.

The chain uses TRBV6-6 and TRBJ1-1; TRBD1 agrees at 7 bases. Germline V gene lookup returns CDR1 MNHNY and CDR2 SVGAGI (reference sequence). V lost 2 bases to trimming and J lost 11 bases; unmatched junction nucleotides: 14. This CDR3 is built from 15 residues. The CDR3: CASSYAQSPGTDAFF. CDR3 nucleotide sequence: TGTGCCAGCAGTTACGCCCAAAGCCCCGGGACAGATGCTTTCTTT.

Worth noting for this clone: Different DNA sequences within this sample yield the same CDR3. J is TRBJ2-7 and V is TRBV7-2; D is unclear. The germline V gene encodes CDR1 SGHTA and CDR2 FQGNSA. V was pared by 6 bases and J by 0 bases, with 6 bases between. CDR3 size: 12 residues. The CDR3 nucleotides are TGTGCCAGCAGTTCCAGCTCCTACGAGCAGTACTTC. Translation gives CASSSSSYEQYF.

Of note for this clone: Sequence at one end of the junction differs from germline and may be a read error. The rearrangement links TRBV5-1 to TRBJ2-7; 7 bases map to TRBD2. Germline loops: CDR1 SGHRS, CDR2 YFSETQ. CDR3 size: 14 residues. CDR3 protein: CASSLAGGSAEQHF. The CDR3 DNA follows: TGCGCCAGCAGCTTGGCCGGGGGGTCCGCCGAGCAGCACTTC.

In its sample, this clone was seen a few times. The CDR3 nucleotides are TGTGCCAGCAGCCCAGGGAGGGCGGGGGACAATGAGCAGTTCTTC. It is translated as CASSPGRAGDNEQFF. The chain recombines TRBV7-9 with TRBJ2-1; 7 bases are shared with TRBD2. Germline V gene sequence: CDR1 SEHNR, CDR2 FQNEAQ (reference sequence). The J segment lost 5 bases and the V segment lost 5 bases, leaving 9 bases of the junction unmatched. This CDR3 has 15 residues. The variable domain in full, with the rest retrieved from reference TRBV7-9 and TRBJ2-1, is DTGVSQNPRHKITKRGQNVTFRCDPISEHNRLYWYRQTLGQGPEFLTYFQNEAQLEKSRLLSDRFSAERPKGSFSTLEIQRTEQGDSAMYLCASSPGRAGDNEQFFGPGTRLTVL.

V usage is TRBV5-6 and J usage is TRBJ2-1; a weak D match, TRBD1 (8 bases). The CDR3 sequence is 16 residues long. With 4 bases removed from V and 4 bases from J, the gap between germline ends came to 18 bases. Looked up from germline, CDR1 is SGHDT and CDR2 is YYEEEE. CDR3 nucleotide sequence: TGTGCCAGCAGCACCCGGACAGGGAGGGGTTACAATGAGCAGTTCTTC. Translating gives CASSTRTGRGYNEQFF.

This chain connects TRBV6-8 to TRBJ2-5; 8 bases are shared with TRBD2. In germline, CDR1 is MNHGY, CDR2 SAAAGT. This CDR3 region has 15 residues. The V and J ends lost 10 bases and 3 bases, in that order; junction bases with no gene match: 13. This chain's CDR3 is CANRVLAGGEETQYF. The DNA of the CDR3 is TGTGCCAATCGGGTGCTAGCGGGTGGTGAAGAGACCCAGTACTTC.

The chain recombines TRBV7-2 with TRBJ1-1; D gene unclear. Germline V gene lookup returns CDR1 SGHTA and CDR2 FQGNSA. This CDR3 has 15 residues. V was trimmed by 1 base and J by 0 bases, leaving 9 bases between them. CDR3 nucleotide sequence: TGTGCCAGCAGCTTAGTAGAGGGTGTGAACACTGAAGCTTTCTTT. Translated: CASSLVEGVNTEAFF.

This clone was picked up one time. The CDR3 nucleotides read TGCGCCAGCAGACCAAACGGGGGCTCCTACAATGAGCAGTTCTTC. Amino acids: CASRPNGGSYNEQFF. The chain links TRBV5-1 to TRBJ2-1, with D perhaps TRBD2 (6 bases). V dropped 5 bases and J dropped 0 bases, with 12 bases sitting between them. The germline V gene encodes CDR1 SGHRS and CDR2 YFSETQ. This CDR3 comprises 15 residues.

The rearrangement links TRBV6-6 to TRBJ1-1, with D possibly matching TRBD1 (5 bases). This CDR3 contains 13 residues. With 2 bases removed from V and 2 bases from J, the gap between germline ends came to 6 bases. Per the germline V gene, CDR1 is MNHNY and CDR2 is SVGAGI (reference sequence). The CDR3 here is CASSYRGNTEAFF. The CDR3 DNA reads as TGTGCCAGCAGTTACAGGGGCAACACTGAAGCTTTCTTT.

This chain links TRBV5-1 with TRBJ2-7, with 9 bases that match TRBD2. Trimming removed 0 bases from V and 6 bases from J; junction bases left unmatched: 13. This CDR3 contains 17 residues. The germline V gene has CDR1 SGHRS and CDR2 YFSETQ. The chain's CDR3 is CASSLEGAGGPQSEQYF. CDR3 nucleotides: TGCGCCAGCAGCTTGGAGGGGGCGGGAGGGCCTCAGTCCGAGCAGTACTTC.

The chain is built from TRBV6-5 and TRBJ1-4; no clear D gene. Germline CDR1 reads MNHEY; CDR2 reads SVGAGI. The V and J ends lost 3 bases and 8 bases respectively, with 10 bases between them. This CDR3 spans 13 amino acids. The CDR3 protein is CASSYFAGEKLFF. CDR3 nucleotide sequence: TGTGCCAGCAGTTATTTTGCGGGGGAAAAACTGTTTTTT.

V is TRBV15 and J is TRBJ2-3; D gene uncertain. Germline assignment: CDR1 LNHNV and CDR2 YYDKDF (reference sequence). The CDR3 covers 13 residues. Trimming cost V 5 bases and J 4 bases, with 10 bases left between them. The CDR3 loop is CATSSQYSDTQYF. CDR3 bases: TGTGCCACCAGCTCCCAGTATTCAGATACGCAGTATTTT.

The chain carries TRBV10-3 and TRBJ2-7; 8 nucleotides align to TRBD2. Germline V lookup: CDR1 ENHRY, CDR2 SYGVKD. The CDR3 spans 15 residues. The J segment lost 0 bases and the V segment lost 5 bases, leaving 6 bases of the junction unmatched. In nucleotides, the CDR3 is TGTGCCATCAGTAAAACGGGGGGGAGCTCCTACGAGCAGTACTTC. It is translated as CAISKTGGSSYEQYF.

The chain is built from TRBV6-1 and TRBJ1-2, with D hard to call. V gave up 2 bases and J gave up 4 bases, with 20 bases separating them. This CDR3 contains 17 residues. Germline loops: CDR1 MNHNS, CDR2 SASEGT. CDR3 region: CASSENLVGSQGYGYTF. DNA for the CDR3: TGTGCCAGCAGTGAAAATCTTGTGGGCAGCCAAGGCTATGGCTACACCTTC.

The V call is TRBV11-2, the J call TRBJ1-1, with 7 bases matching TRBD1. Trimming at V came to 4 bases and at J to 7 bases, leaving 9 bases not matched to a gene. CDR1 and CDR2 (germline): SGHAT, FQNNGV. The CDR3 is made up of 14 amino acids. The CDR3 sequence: CASSSDRQGIEAFF. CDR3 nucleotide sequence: TGTGCCAGCAGCTCGGACCGACAGGGTATTGAAGCTTTCTTT.

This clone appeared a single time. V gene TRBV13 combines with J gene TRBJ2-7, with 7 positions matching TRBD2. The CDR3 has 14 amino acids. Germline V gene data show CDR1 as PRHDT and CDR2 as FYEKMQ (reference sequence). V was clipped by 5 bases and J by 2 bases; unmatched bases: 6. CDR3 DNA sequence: TGTGCCAGCAGCCTGGGGAGGGCTACCTACGAGCAGTACTTC. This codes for CASSLGRATYEQYF. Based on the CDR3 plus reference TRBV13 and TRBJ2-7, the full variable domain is AAGVIQSPRHLIKEKRETATLKCYPIPRHDTVYWYQQGPGQDPQFLISFYEKMQSDKGSIPDRFSAQQFSDYHSELNMSSLELGDSALYFCASSLGRATYEQYFGPGTRLTVT.

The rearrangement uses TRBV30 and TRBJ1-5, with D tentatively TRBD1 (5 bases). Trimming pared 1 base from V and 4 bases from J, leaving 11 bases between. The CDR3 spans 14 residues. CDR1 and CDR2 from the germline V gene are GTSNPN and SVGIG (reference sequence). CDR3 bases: TGTGCCTGGAGTGCCAAGGGGATTAATCAGCCCCAGCATTTT. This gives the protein CAWSAKGINQPQHF.